These 30 T cell receptor beta chains were all obtained from the same sample, sequenced in a study of OX40 agonist ivuxolimab in advanced cancers. This table comes from immunoSEQ multiplex PCR, and its TCRdb copy is limited to in-frame clones, with some not included. The repertoire holds 78,000 or so clones, with 92% as singletons. The sample in question was CD4+ or CD8+ T cells sorted from blood, obtained in a trial of the OX40 agonist ivuxolimab. These TCRs come from an adult with an advanced solid tumor such as melanoma, head and neck, liver or kidney cancer.

The gene calls are TRBV2 and TRBJ1-5; TRBD1 might be the D (5 bases). This CDR3 is built from 14 residues. Deletions cut 7 bases from V and 1 base from J, with 11 bases between. Germline CDR1 reads SNHLY; CDR2 reads FYNNEI. The CDR3 sequence: CASTPRGSNQPQHF. CDR3 nucleotide sequence: TGTGCCAGCACTCCCCGGGGGAGCAATCAGCCCCAGCATTTT.

Here the CDR3 reads CASSFRDSLGSYEQYF. The CDR3, as DNA: TGTGCCAGCAGCTTCAGGGACAGCTTAGGGAGCTACGAGCAGTACTTC. The V call is TRBV7-2, the J call TRBJ2-7; 7 bases fit TRBD1. With 3 bases clipped from V and 3 bases from J, the junction kept 11 bases outside the gene matches. The CDR3 spans 16 residues. Germline values: CDR1 SGHTA, CDR2 FQGNSA.

This clone occurred once. The gene calls are TRBV5-4 and TRBJ1-1, with 7 bases identical to TRBD1. The CDR3 sequence is 14 residues long. CDR1 and CDR2 from the germline V gene are SGHNT and YYREEE (reference sequence). Germline trimming cut 4 bases from V and 3 bases from J; bases unmatched to any gene: 6. The CDR3 coding sequence is TGTGCCAGCAGCGCCATCAGGGGGGACACTGAAGCTTTCTTT. Translation gives CASSAIRGDTEAFF.

The rearrangement links TRBV6-6 to TRBJ1-2, with a weak D call TRBD1 (6 bases). CDR1 is MNHNY and CDR2 is SVGAGI in the germline V gene (reference sequence). The CDR3 length is 15 residues. With 6 bases removed from V and 5 bases from J, the gap between germline ends came to 19 bases. CDR3 bases: TGTGCCAGCAGCAACAGGGTACCTTTCCAATATGGCTACACCTTC. Encoded protein: CASSNRVPFQYGYTF.

This clone is a singleton in its sample. V is TRBV5-6 and J is TRBJ2-7; unclear D gene. The CDR3 runs 13 residues. The germline gives CDR1 SGHDT, CDR2 YYEEEE. The germline V and J ends were trimmed by 2 bases and 0 bases, with 6 bases remaining between them. CDR3 sequence: CASSFKHSYEQYF. The CDR3 coding sequence is TGTGCCAGCAGCTTCAAGCACTCCTACGAGCAGTACTTC.

The chain combines TRBV7-8 with TRBJ2-1; 8 nucleotides align to TRBD2. The J segment lost 2 bases and the V segment lost 3 bases, leaving 9 bases of the junction unmatched. Germline assignment: CDR1 SGHVS and CDR2 FQNEAQ. The CDR3 has 17 amino acids. DNA for the CDR3: TGTGCCAGCAGCTTCTACGGGGGGGCCCTGACCTACAATGAGCAGTTCTTC. It translates to CASSFYGGALTYNEQFF.

The CDR3 protein is CASSLERINTDTQYF. CDR3 in DNA: TGCGCCAGCAGCTTGGAGCGGATTAACACAGATACGCAGTATTTT. V and J are TRBV5-1 and TRBJ2-3; maybe TRBD2 (5 bases). Germline V gene data show CDR1 as SGHRS and CDR2 as YFSETQ. This CDR3 spans 15 amino acids. The ends were cut back, 0 bases at V and 2 bases at J, with 10 bases in the middle.

The J gene is TRBJ1-2, the V gene TRBV5-1; D uncertain. Germline lookup yields CDR1 SGHRS and CDR2 YFSETQ. Trimming shortened V by 4 bases and J by 3 bases, and 10 bases separated the two germline ends. The CDR3 is 13 residues long. The CDR3 region is CASSPLGYYGYTF. The CDR3 nucleotides read TGCGCCAGCAGCCCCCTGGGGTACTATGGCTACACCTTC. Supplemented by reference TRBV5-1 and TRBJ1-2, the full variable domain reads KAGVTQTPRYLIKTRGQQVTLSCSPISGHRSVSWYQQTPGQGLQFLFEYFSETQRNKGNFPGRFSGRQFSNSRSEMNVSTLELGDSALYLCASSPLGYYGYTFGSGTRLTVV.

The gene calls are TRBV20-1 and TRBJ2-3; D remains unclear. In germline, CDR1 is DFQATT, CDR2 SNEGSKA (reference sequence). CDR3 size: 10 residues. V gave up 6 bases and J gave up 6 bases, with 7 bases separating them. CDR3 in amino acids: CSAGLDTQYF. The DNA for the CDR3 is TGCAGTGCGGGGTTGGATACGCAGTATTTT.

The count of this clone is one. The V gene is TRBV2, the J gene TRBJ2-5; TRBD2 aligns across 10 bases. The germline CDR1 and CDR2 sequences are SNHLY and FYNNEI. This CDR3 has 16 amino acids. Trimming at V came to 4 bases and at J to 4 bases, leaving 9 bases not matched to a gene. The CDR3 nucleotides read TGTGCCAGCAGTGTCGAAGGGCGACTAGCGGGAGAGACCCAGTACTTC. This encodes CASSVEGRLAGETQYF.

This clone was observed a handful of times. The chain couples TRBV5-4 to TRBJ2-5, with D tentatively TRBD1 or TRBD2 (6 bases each). CDR1 SGHNT and CDR2 YYREEE come from the germline V gene (reference sequence). This CDR3 contains 16 residues. V dropped 3 bases and J dropped 5 bases, with 20 bases sitting between them. Here the CDR3 reads CASSSGGGQGWETQYF. Here the CDR3 DNA reads TGTGCCAGCAGCTCTGGAGGGGGGCAAGGGTGGGAGACCCAGTACTTC.

As concerns this clone: The identical CDR3 is also encoded by other nucleotide sequences in the sample. The CDR3 region has the DNA TGCGCCAGCAGCTTGGAGGGGGGGGGCTACACCTTC. Its protein is CASSLEGGGYTF. This chain connects TRBV5-1 to TRBJ1-2; TRBD1 is a possible D gene (6 bases). Trimming pared 0 bases from V and 8 bases from J, leaving 8 bases between. CDR1 and CDR2 (germline): SGHRS, YFSETQ. The CDR3 runs to 12 residues.

Comment on this clone: This may be a read error: a much more frequent sequence differs by one nucleotide. Distinct nucleotide sequences in the sample also encode this CDR3. V gene TRBV4-1 combines with J gene TRBJ2-3; D perhaps matches TRBD1 (5 bases). The germline gives CDR1 MGHRA, CDR2 YSYEKL. The CDR3 consists of 16 residues. CDR3 coding DNA: TGCGCTAGCAGCCAAGATCTAAGGACACGCACAGATACGCAGTATTTT. Amino acid sequence: CASSQDLRTRTDTQYF.

The V gene is TRBV30, the J gene TRBJ1-1, with a possible D match to TRBD1 (5 bases). Germline CDR1 is GTSNPN and CDR2 is SVGIG (reference sequence). This CDR3 spans 13 amino acids. V lost 5 bases, J lost 0 bases, and 10 bases lay in between. The CDR3 loop is CAWANRMNTEAFF. In DNA, the CDR3 is TGTGCCTGGGCAAACAGGATGAACACTGAAGCTTTCTTT.

CDR3 amino acids: CASSPGQVLPYNEQFF. The DNA of the CDR3 is TGCGCCAGCAGCCCAGGCCAGGTCCTACCCTACAATGAGCAGTTCTTC. This sequence joins TRBV5-1 and TRBJ2-1; D unresolved. Trimming cost V 4 bases and J 2 bases, with 16 bases left between them. Germline V CDR1 and CDR2: SGHRS, YFSETQ. The CDR3 length is 16 residues.

The sample holds a few counts of this clone. The chain uses TRBV5-1 and TRBJ1-6; 7 positions agree with TRBD1. The V gene end was trimmed by 4 bases and the J gene end by 7 bases; junction bases not matched to a gene: 5. CDR1 is SGHRS and CDR2 is YFSETQ in the germline V gene. The CDR3 extends over 14 amino acids. Here the CDR3 reads CASSPGTENSPLHF. CDR3 coding DNA: TGCGCCAGCAGCCCCGGGACAGAAAATTCACCCCTCCACTTT.

The V gene is TRBV18, the J gene TRBJ1-1, with D possibly being TRBD1 (5 bases). V was clipped by 3 bases and J by 1 base, with 12 bases between them. There are 15 residues in the CDR3. Germline V lookup: CDR1 KGHSH, CDR2 LQKENI. CDR3 bases: TGTGCCAGCTCACCCCTTTCGGACACGAACACTGAAGCTTTCTTT. This gives the protein CASSPLSDTNTEAFF. Supplemented by reference TRBV18 and TRBJ1-1, the full variable domain reads NAGVMQNPRHLVRRRGQEARLRCSPMKGHSHVYWYRQLPEEGLKFMVYLQKENIIDESGMPKERFSAEFPKEGPSILRIQQVVRGDSAAYFCASSPLSDTNTEAFFGQGTRLTVV.

This chain joins TRBV4-2 and TRBJ2-5, with D perhaps TRBD1 (6 bases). This CDR3 region has 14 residues. CDR1 is LGHNA and CDR2 is YNFKEQ in the germline V gene. Trimming stripped 2 bases from V and 0 bases from J, with 7 bases between. The CDR3 DNA sequence: TGTGCCAGCAGCCAAACAGGGCACCAAGAGACCCAGTACTTC. Translating gives CASSQTGHQETQYF.

This chain uses TRBV7-9 with TRBJ2-5, with 13 bases that match TRBD2. This CDR3 has 15 residues. The V segment lost 5 bases and the J segment 4 bases; nucleotides outside the gene matches: 4. Germline assignment: CDR1 SEHNR and CDR2 FQNEAQ (reference sequence). CDR3 sequence reads: CASSIRLAGGETQYF. As DNA, the CDR3 is TGTGCCAGCAGCATCCGACTAGCGGGAGGAGAGACCCAGTACTTC.

V gene TRBV10-3 combines with J gene TRBJ1-2, with 7 positions matching TRBD1. The J segment lost 4 bases and the V segment lost 4 bases, leaving 6 bases of the junction unmatched. There are 14 residues in the CDR3. Germline-derived CDR1 and CDR2 are ENHRY and SYGVKD. The CDR3 nucleotides read TGTGCCATCAGTGGGGGGACAGCGTCCTATGGCTACACCTTC. It is translated as CAISGGTASYGYTF.

The chain combines TRBV20-1 with TRBJ2-5; no clear D. V lost 7 bases and J lost 3, with 9 bases in between. CDR1 DFQATT and CDR2 SNEGSKA come from the germline V gene (reference sequence). This CDR3 has 11 amino acids. CDR3 sequence reads: CSDEEKETQYF. Written as DNA, the CDR3 is TGCAGTGATGAGGAGAAAGAGACCCAGTACTTC.

The V gene is TRBV13, the J gene TRBJ1-4; 7 nucleotides align to TRBD1. CDR1 is PRHDT, CDR2 FYEKMQ, per germline (reference sequence). The CDR3 has 15 residues. With V trimmed by 0 bases and J by 7 bases, 5 bases remained unmatched. CDR3 amino acids: CASSLGGRGAEKLFF. The CDR3 DNA reads TGTGCCAGCAGCTTAGGAGGCAGGGGGGCTGAAAAACTGTTTTTT.

The chain carries TRBV6-5 and TRBJ1-3; D is undetermined. V was shortened by 4 bases and J by 6 bases, with 13 bases between the two germline ends. Germline CDR1 is MNHEY and CDR2 is SVGAGI. The CDR3 covers 14 residues. The CDR3 DNA reads TGTGCCAGCAGTTCCCCTAGGGTGGAAAACACCATATATTTT. Its translation: CASSSPRVENTIYF.

The V gene is TRBV4-1, the J gene TRBJ2-3; a possible D gene is TRBD2 (6 bases). This CDR3 contains 16 residues. CDR1 and CDR2 (germline): MGHRA, YSYEKL. V lost 6 bases to trimming and J lost 4 bases, with 20 bases between them. The CDR3 DNA reads TGCGCCAGCAGTTCCCAAGCGGGTAGGGGAGCAGATACGCAGTATTTT. The encoded protein is CASSSQAGRGADTQYF.

V is TRBV30 and J is TRBJ2-3; the D gene is possibly TRBD2 (6 bases). In germline, CDR1 is GTSNPN, CDR2 SVGIG (reference sequence). This CDR3 contains 15 residues. Trimming took 2 bases from V and 2 from J, leaving 14 bases between them. Here the CDR3 DNA reads TGTGCCTGGAGTCGGAGCGGAGGGTTCACAGATACGCAGTATTTT. Translated: CAWSRSGGFTDTQYF.

J is TRBJ2-2 and V is TRBV5-1; D call uncertain. The CDR3 spans 18 residues. V was clipped by 7 bases and J by 3 bases, with 25 bases between them. Germline loops: CDR1 SGHRS, CDR2 YFSETQ. CDR3 sequence reads: CASRNLSLARADTGELFF. DNA of the CDR3: TGCGCCAGCCGCAATCTCTCCTTAGCCCGCGCTGACACCGGGGAGCTGTTTTTT.

This clone occurred once. The rearrangement joins TRBV29-1 to TRBJ1-2; tentative D call: TRBD1 (6 bases). The V gene lost 6 bases and the J gene lost 4 bases, with 18 bases spanning the gap. CDR1 is SQVTM, CDR2 ANQGSEA, per germline. CDR3 length: 14 amino acids. CDR3 sequence reads: CSVQRQELSYGYTF. CDR3 coding DNA: TGCAGCGTCCAACGACAGGAGTTATCCTATGGCTACACCTTC.

This chain uses TRBV12-5 with TRBJ2-5; D is perhaps TRBD2 (6 bases). The CDR3 runs to 14 residues. Germline V lookup: CDR1 LGHNT, CDR2 FRNRAP. Trimming took 3 bases from V and 5 from J, leaving 13 bases between them. CDR3 region: CASGLWGGHETQYF. As DNA, the CDR3 is TGTGCTAGTGGTTTATGGGGAGGTCACGAGACCCAGTACTTC.

The V call is TRBV27, the J call TRBJ1-6, with 7 bases aligning to TRBD1. CDR1 and CDR2 from the germline V gene are MNHEY and SMNVEV (reference sequence). CDR3 length: 15 amino acids. J lost 6 bases, V lost 6 bases, and 8 bases had no gene match. The CDR3, as DNA: TGTGCCAGCAGCCCTTCTACAGGGGTTAATTCACCCCTCCACTTT. It is translated as CASSPSTGVNSPLHF.

The chain links TRBV19 to TRBJ2-7; tentatively, D is TRBD1 or TRBD2 (6 bases each). Deletions cut 3 bases from V and 3 bases from J, with 18 bases between. From germline, CDR1 is LNHDA and CDR2 SQIVND (reference sequence). There are 16 residues in the CDR3. The CDR3 DNA follows: TGTGCCAGTAGTATGGGGGGACACCGGAGTCTCTACGAGCAGTACTTC. Protein: CASSMGGHRSLYEQYF. Combining the CDR3 with reference TRBV19 and TRBJ2-7 gives the whole variable domain DGGITQSPKYLFRKEGQNVTLSCEQNLNHDAMYWYRQDPGQGLRLIYYSQIVNDFQKGDIAEGYSVSREKKESFPLTVTSAQKNPTAFYLCASSMGGHRSLYEQYFGPGTRLTVT.